This T cell receptor beta chain was retrieved from a study of blood T cell repertoires in COVID-19. Study processing details: Amplification from reference gene primers served as the basis for estimated nucleated cell counts. Sequencing was performed with immunoSEQ multiplex PCR; in TCRdb, only in-frame clones are kept and a portion is missing. V and J calls and clone size come straight from that table; D and trimming were deduced from the DNA. Of fewer than 250,000 clones listed, 85% are singletons. Input material: peripheral blood. The sequence derives from a man aged 55 to 70 with COVID-19, enrolled during active disease.

The chain's CDR3 is CASQRQGGEKLFF. The CDR3 DNA is TGTGCCAGCCAGCGACAGGGAGGAGAAAAACTGTTTTTT. V usage is TRBV6-5 and J usage is TRBJ1-4, with TRBD1 matching over 7 bases. Germline assignment: CDR1 MNHEY and CDR2 SVGAGI. V trimming: 8 bases; J trimming: 8 bases; junction bases outside the gene matches: 8. There are 13 residues in the CDR3.